Following are 10 T cell receptor beta chains from one sample sequenced in a study of T cells in Graves' hyperthyroidism and ophthalmopathy. Regions amplified from RNA transcripts were the TCR beta CDR3 regions. A set of HTBI primers served as the primers for a first-round RT-PCR of the TCR CDR3. TCRdb re-analysed the multiplex PCR reads in MiXCR, keeping a single row per CDR3 protein. The sample has almost 500,000 distinct CDR3 sequences, around a fifth seen once. Input material: blood. All receptors derive from a woman in her 70s with Graves' ophthalmopathy.

This CDR3 is CASSPRGQGDGYTF. In nucleotides, the CDR3 is TGTGCCAGCAGCCCCAGGGGTCAGGGAGATGGCTACACCTTC. V usage is TRBV9 and J usage is TRBJ1-2; TRBD1 might be the D (6 bases). The CDR3 sequence is 14 residues long. Trimming pared 4 bases from V and 6 bases from J, leaving 16 bases between. The germline V gene has CDR1 SGDLS and CDR2 YYNGEE. The whole variable domain, remainder taken from reference TRBV9 and TRBJ1-2, is DSGVTQTPKHLITATGQRVTLRCSPRSGDLSVYWYQQSLDQGLQFLIQYYNGEERAKGNILERFSAQQFPDLHSELNLSSLELGDSALYFCASSPRGQGDGYTFGSGTRLTVV.

V and J are TRBV28 and TRBJ2-5; 10 nucleotides agree with TRBD1. Germline V lookup: CDR1 MDHEN, CDR2 SYDVKM. The CDR3 consists of 15 residues. The V gene end was trimmed by 6 bases and the J gene end by 2 bases; junction bases not matched to a gene: 6. The CDR3 reads CASSQPGQGQETQYF. CDR3 DNA: TGTGCCAGCAGCCAGCCGGGACAGGGGCAAGAGACCCAGTACTTC.

This clonotype was detected ten times or more. V gene TRBV10-3 combines with J gene TRBJ1-1; D is unresolved. The CDR3 extends over 13 amino acids. Germline lookup yields CDR1 ENHRY and CDR2 SYGVKD. V was pared by 9 bases and J by 0 bases, with 11 bases between. The CDR3 region is CAIREIMNTEAFF. The CDR3 DNA is TGTGCCATTAGAGAGATCATGAACACTGAAGCTTTCTTT.

The chain links TRBV25-1 to TRBJ2-1; D may be TRBD2 (5 bases). Germline CDR1 reads MGHDK; CDR2 reads SYGVNS. This CDR3 region has 15 residues. V was clipped by 4 bases and J by 5 bases, with 15 bases between them. The CDR3 reads CASSGGLGSHNEQFF. In DNA, the CDR3 is TGTGCCAGCAGTGGAGGATTGGGGAGTCACAATGAGCAGTTCTTC.

Points on this clonotype: The junction and the germline gene differ at one end; a read error may be behind it. The chain uses TRBV6-1 and TRBJ2-3; 9 positions agree with TRBD1. This CDR3 contains 17 residues. Germline V gives CDR1 MNHNS, CDR2 SASEGT. CDR3 sequence reads: CASRLTGTGLSTDTKYF. CDR3 bases: TGTGCCAGCAGACTCACCGGGACAGGGTTAAGCACAGATACGAAGTATTTT.

The table lists this clonotype with a few counts. The chain combines TRBV27 with TRBJ1-2; perhaps TRBD1 as D (6 bases). The germline V gene has CDR1 MNHEY and CDR2 SMNVEV (reference sequence). Deletions cut 0 bases from V and 6 bases from J, with 14 bases between. This CDR3 region has 15 residues. Here the CDR3 DNA reads TGTGCCAGCAGTTTATCCATTACAGGGTTTAATGGCTACACCTTC. It is translated as CASSLSITGFNGYTF.

The chain is built from TRBV28 and TRBJ2-4; 7 bases align to TRBD2. Germline assignment: CDR1 MDHEN and CDR2 SYDVKM. The V gene end was trimmed by 7 bases and the J gene end by 7 bases; junction bases not matched to a gene: 16. The CDR3 has 16 residues. Here the CDR3 reads CASTIGGVGGLNIQYF. DNA of the CDR3: TGTGCCAGCACTATTGGTGGGGTCGGGGGGTTGAACATTCAGTACTTC.

The chain joins TRBV10-3 to TRBJ2-3; maybe TRBD2 (6 bases). V lost 1 base to trimming and J lost 4 bases, with 15 bases between them. The germline CDR1 and CDR2 sequences are ENHRY and SYGVKD. The CDR3 consists of 16 residues. The CDR3 region is CAISELGGLGSDTQYF. The CDR3 DNA sequence: TGTGCCATCAGTGAGTTGGGAGGCCTCGGGTCAGATACGCAGTATTTT.

This chain uses TRBV7-8 with TRBJ2-7; TRBD1 might be the D (7 bases). The CDR3 sequence is 19 residues long. The germline V gene has CDR1 SGHVS and CDR2 FQNEAQ. The V end was cut by 4 bases, the J end by 5 bases, with 30 bases between. The CDR3 sequence: CASSSTIGPLRQGLDEQYF. The CDR3 DNA sequence: TGTGCCAGCAGCTCAACAATAGGCCCACTCCGACAGGGACTGGACGAGCAGTACTTC.

The chain uses TRBV11-2 and TRBJ2-7; 9 positions agree with TRBD1. The CDR3 totals 16 residues. J gave up 6 bases and V 5 bases, and 14 bases lay outside the gene matches. Germline loops: CDR1 SGHAT, CDR2 FQNNGV. The CDR3 DNA is TGTGCCAGCAGCCAGGGACAGGGTGTTATTAGGGTCGAGCAGTACTTC. This codes for CASSQGQGVIRVEQYF. Full variable domain (rest looked up from reference TRBV11-2 and TRBJ2-7): EAGVAQSPRYKIIEKRQSVAFWCNPISGHATLYWYQQILGQGPKLLIQFQNNGVVDDSQLPKDRFSAERLKGVDSTLKIQPAKLEDSAVYLCASSQGQGVIRVEQYFGPGTRLTVT.